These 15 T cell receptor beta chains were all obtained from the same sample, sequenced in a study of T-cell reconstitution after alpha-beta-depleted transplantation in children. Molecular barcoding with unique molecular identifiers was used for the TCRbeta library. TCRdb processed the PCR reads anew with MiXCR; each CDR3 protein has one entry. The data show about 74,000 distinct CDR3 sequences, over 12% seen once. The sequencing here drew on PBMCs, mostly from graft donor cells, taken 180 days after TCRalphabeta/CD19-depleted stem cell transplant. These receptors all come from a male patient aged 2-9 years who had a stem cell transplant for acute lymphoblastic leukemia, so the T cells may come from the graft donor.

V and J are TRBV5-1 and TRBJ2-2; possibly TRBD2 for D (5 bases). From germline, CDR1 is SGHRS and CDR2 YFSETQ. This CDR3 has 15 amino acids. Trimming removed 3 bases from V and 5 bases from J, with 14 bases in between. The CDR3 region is CASSSVGSRTGELFF. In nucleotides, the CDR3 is TGCGCCAGCAGCTCCGTGGGGAGCAGAACCGGGGAGCTGTTTTTT.

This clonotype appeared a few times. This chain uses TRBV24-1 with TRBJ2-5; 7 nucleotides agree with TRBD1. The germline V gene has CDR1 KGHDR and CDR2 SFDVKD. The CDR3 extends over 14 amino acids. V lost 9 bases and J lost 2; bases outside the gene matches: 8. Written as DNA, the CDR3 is TGTGCCACCCAAGGGGGCCCAACACAAGAGACCCAGTACTTC. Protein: CATQGGPTQETQYF.

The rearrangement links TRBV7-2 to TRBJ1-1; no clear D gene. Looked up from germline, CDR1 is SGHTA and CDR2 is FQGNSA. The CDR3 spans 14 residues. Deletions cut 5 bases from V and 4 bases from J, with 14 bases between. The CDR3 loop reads CASSPEYGVTEAFF. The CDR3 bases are TGTGCCAGCAGCCCCGAGTATGGGGTCACTGAAGCTTTCTTT.

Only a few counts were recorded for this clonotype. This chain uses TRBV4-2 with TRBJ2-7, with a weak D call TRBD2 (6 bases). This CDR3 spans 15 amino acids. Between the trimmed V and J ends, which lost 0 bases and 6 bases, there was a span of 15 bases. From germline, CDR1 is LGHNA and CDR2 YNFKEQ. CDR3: CASSQEEGIRFEQYF. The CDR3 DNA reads TGTGCCAGCAGCCAAGAGGAGGGGATTAGGTTCGAGCAGTACTTC.

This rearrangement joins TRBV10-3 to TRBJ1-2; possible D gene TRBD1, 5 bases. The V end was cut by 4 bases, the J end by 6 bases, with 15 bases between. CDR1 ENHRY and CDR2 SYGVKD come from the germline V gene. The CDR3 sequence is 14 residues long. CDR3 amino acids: CAISAQGRVDGYTF. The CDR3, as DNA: TGTGCCATCAGTGCCCAGGGAAGGGTCGATGGCTACACCTTC.

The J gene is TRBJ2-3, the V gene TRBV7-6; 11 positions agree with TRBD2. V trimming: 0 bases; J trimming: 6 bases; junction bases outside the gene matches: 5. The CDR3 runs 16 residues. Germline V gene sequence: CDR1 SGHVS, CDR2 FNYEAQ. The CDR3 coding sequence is TGTGCCAGCAGCTTAGCGACTAGCGGGGTAATGGATACGCAGTATTTT. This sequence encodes CASSLATSGVMDTQYF.

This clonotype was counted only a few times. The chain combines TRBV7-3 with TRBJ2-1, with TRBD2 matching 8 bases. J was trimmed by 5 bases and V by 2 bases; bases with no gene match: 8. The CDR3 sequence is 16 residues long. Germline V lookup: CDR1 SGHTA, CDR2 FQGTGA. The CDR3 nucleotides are TGTGCCAGCAGCTTACGGAGCGGGAGATGGAACAATGAGCAGTTCTTC. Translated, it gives CASSLRSGRWNNEQFF.

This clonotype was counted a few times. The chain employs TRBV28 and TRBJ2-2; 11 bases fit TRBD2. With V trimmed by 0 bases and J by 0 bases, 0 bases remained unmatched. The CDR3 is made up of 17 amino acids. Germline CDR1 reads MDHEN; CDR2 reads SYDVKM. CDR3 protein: CASSLWGLAANTGELFF. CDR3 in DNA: TGTGCCAGCAGTTTATGGGGACTAGCGGCGAACACCGGGGAGCTGTTTTTT.

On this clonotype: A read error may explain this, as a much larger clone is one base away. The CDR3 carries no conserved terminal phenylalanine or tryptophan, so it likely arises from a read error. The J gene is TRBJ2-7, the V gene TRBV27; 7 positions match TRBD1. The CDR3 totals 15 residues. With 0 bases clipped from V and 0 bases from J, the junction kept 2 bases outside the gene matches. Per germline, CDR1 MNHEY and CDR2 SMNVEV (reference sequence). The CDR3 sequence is CASSLSGGSSYEQYL. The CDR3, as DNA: TGTGCCAGCAGTTTATCAGGGGGCAGCTCCTACGAGCAGTACTTA.

CDR3 residues: CASSLGTGGSYEQYF. CDR3 DNA sequence: TGCGCCAGCAGCCTCGGGACAGGGGGCTCCTACGAGCAGTACTTC. V is TRBV4-3 and J is TRBJ2-7, with 11 bases aligning to TRBD1. The CDR3 is 15 residues long. V was pared by 4 bases and J by 0 bases, with 2 bases of the junction left unmatched. Per germline, CDR1 LGHNA and CDR2 YSLEER.

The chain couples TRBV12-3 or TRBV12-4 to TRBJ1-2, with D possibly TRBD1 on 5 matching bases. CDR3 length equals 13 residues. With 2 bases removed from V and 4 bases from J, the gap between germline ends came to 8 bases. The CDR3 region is CASSLPGTYGYTF. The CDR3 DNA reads TGTGCCAGCAGTTTACCAGGGACCTATGGCTACACCTTC.

CDR3 residues: CSARGRQPSFLSEQYF. CDR3 DNA: TGCAGTGCTAGAGGCCGACAGCCCTCCTTCCTTTCGGAGCAGTACTTC. The chain joins TRBV20-1 to TRBJ2-7, with D perhaps matching TRBD1 (5 bases). Germline V gene data show CDR1 as DFQATT and CDR2 as SNEGSKA (reference sequence). The V end lost 1 base, the J end lost 7 bases, and 23 bases lay between the germline ends. This CDR3 has 16 residues.

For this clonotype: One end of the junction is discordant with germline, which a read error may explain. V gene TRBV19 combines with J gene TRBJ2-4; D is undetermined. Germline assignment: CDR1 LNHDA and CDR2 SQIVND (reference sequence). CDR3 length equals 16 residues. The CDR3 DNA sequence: TGTGCCAGTAGCATAGACTTGTCCTTAGCCAAAAACATTCAGTACTTC. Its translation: CASSIDLSLAKNIQYF. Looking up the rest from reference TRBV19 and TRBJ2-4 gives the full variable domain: DGGITQSPKYLFRKEGQNVTLSCEQNLNHDAMYWYRQDPGQGLRLIYYSQIVNDFQKGDIAEGYSVSREKKESFPLTVTSAQKNPTAFYLCASSIDLSLAKNIQYFGAGTRLSVL.

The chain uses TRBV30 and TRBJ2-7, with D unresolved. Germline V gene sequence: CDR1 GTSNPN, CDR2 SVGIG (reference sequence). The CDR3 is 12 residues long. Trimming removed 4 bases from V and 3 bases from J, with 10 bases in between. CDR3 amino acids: CAWNPGYYEQYF. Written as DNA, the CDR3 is TGTGCCTGGAACCCGGGTTACTACGAGCAGTACTTC.

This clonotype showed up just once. CDR3 sequence: CAMGLGGLTSGRAHEQYF. CDR3 sequence (DNA): TGTGCCATGGGCCTAGGTGGGCTGACTAGCGGGAGGGCCCACGAGCAGTACTTC. This chain links TRBV13 with TRBJ2-7; TRBD2 matches at 14 bases. After removal of 10 bases from V and 5 bases from J, the junction contained 19 bases not matched to a gene. The CDR3 runs to 18 residues. The germline V gene encodes CDR1 PRHDT and CDR2 FYEKMQ (reference sequence).